This T cell receptor beta chain was recovered during a study of T cells after yellow fever vaccination (dated by TCRdb to 2018 to 2020). Regarding the study in general: The SMART-Seq v4 Ultra Low Input RNA kit was used to prepare libraries from fractions with low cell numbers. To follow T-cell clones before and after both primary and booster YFV17D yellow fever vaccination, bulk TCR alpha and beta repertoires underwent longitudinal sequencing. Two healthy male donors made up the cohort, one aged 18 to 30 years and the other aged 30 to 40 years. Bulk PBMC replicates and cell subsets were isolated from blood drawn at multiple timepoints before and after both primary and secondary immunization. What the authors observed across the whole study: FACS-sorted repertoires could contain abundant contaminating clonotypes from the bulk population, so computational filtering was required. Compared with the primary T-cell response, the secondary T-cell response was weaker but faster, peaking on day 5 rather than day 15. After the booster, most of the clones that had expanded following primary vaccination were detected again (roughly 96% of CD4 and around nine tenths of CD8), which suggests that memory was broadly maintained. Because only two donors were included in the study, the extent to which the findings can be generalized is limited. A small share of clonotypes was detected in both CD4 and CD8 compartments, with the overlap likely arising from convergent recombination.

This clonotype was seen only a few times. No antigen is known for it. Base quality data are lacking; no much larger clone is found one base away. TCR cDNA was synthesized by 5'RACE template switching, through which a universal primer site and unique molecular identifiers were introduced. cDNA synthesis was primed from both the TCR alpha and TCR beta constant segments. Library amplification used two PCR steps, and the second PCR step added sample barcodes and sequencing adapters. Sequencing of libraries was done on Illumina HiSeq 2500 (2x100 bp) or NovaSeq (2x150 bp). In the authors' own workflow: Reads were demultiplexed and collapsed into UMI consensus sequences with MIGEC, and V(D)J alignment was performed with MiXCR. Vaccine-responding clonotypes were identified with edgeR using replicate PBMC samples, with FDR below 0.01 and a log2 fold change above 5 up to day 15 being required. Bulk clonotypes were assigned CD4 or CD8 identity according to which sequenced CD4 or CD8 repertoire held them at higher abundance. Using fastp at Q25 and MiXCR, TCRdb reprocessed the public reads and kept productive beta chains. CDR3 protein sequences are deduplicated, and each keeps its most common genes and DNA. TCRdb, not the authors, supplied the V and J calls. The sample table holds hundreds of thousands of distinct CDR3 sequences, of which about 9.5% were seen once. The ten top clones hold about a sixth of the sample.

Spanning cysteine to phenylalanine, the CDR3 consists of 13 amino acids. Kept here is only the CDR3 DNA, which spans 39 bases and is read in frame from base 1. V and J lose 5 bases and 4 bases, and a span of 8 bases separates them. Sequences MNHNS (CDR1) and SASEGT (CDR2) are obtained from the germline V gene. The sample's treatment or condition label, in plain terms: live attenuated yellow fever vaccine strain. At each blood-draw timepoint, two biological replicates of bulk PBMCs were obtained. A standard Ficoll-Paque protocol was used to isolate PBMCs from peripheral blood. TriZol was used to extract RNA from bulk PBMCs, from CD4 and CD8 fractions, and from dextramer-positive and dextramer-negative fractions.

The chain is assembled from TRBV6-1 and TRBJ2-2, with the D gene uncertain. This receptor was obtained from a man younger than 30 who received the YFV17D yellow fever vaccine. The specimen comprised PBMCs, sampled on the day of the first yellow fever vaccination. The CDR3 region: CASSPYSTGELFF. The DNA sequence reads TGTGCCAGCAGTCCCTACAGCACCGGGGAGCTGTTTTTT.